Listed below are T cell receptor beta chains from one sample, sequenced in a study of T cell repertoires in cytomegalovirus infection. MiXCR was run by TCRdb on the reads, yielding one entry per CDR3 protein. The data contain roughly 280,000 distinct CDR3 sequences, about 20% of them singletons. Their recognized antigens are unknown. Here the sequenced sample was cultured PBMCs, taken from culture after CMV antigen stimulation. All receptors derive from a human donor in good health (CMV status not recorded). Some clones in this sample may be carry-over from other donors' samples. Each CDR3 is given with its conserved first and last residue. Size is omitted from some rows. Given values are once, few, many or a class for expanded clones.

CDR3	J	size	V
CASSLGLSSGIAKNIQYF	TRBJ2-4	.	TRBV11-2
CASSFSARSNQPQHF	TRBJ1-5	.	TRBV19
CATRLASGIGQETQYF	TRBJ2-5	.	TRBV6-5
CASKYTGERDYGYTF	TRBJ1-2	.	TRBV27
CASLIRGTGNTIYF	TRBJ1-3	few	TRBV7-6
CSARKRSSYNEQFF	TRBJ2-1	.	TRBV20-1
CASSYRGPSPLHF	TRBJ1-6	.	TRBV5-4
CASSLVGTGVQPQHF	TRBJ1-5	many	TRBV7-2
CASSTPSGEAFF	TRBJ1-1	.	TRBV7-9
CASRGQGAVARNIQYF	TRBJ2-4	few	TRBV19
CASSPHPGQATGAFF	TRBJ1-1	.	TRBV18